Shown below are 28 T cell receptor beta chains from a single sample sequenced in a study of cytomegalovirus exposure and HLA in healthy donors (dated by TCRdb to about 2017). Libraries were made using the immunoSEQ multiplex PCR assay. For the multiplex PCR, a mixture combining 60 forward primers for TCR Vbeta segments and 13 reverse primers for TCR Jbeta segments was used. TCRdb holds this immuneACCESS table with in-frame rearrangements only. Some clones are missing; in checked studies, unresolved V genes explain under half, and the rest has no known cause. The table for this sample shows roughly 140,000 clones. The top ten constitute less than 3% of the sample. The sequenced material came from PBMCs. The receptors were gathered from a middle-aged man in good health and CMV-seronegative.

The chain links TRBV19 to TRBJ1-6, with D possibly TRBD1 on 6 matching bases. In germline, CDR1 is LNHDA, CDR2 SQIVND (reference sequence). The CDR3 has 18 amino acids. Trimming removed 5 bases from V and 0 bases from J, with 17 bases in between. The DNA for the CDR3 is TGTGCCAGTAGTCGACCTTCAGGGGAGGGCTCCTATAATTCACCCCTCCACTTT. It encodes CASSRPSGEGSYNSPLHF.

The CDR3 loop is CAISRGGGDEQFF. In DNA, the CDR3 is TGTGCCATCAGTCGAGGGGGAGGGGATGAGCAGTTCTTC. The J gene is TRBJ2-1, the V gene TRBV10-3; possibly TRBD2 for D (7 bases). Trimming shortened V by 5 bases and J by 8 bases, and 13 bases separated the two germline ends. The CDR3 consists of 13 residues. Per the germline V gene, CDR1 is ENHRY and CDR2 is SYGVKD.

CDR3 nucleotides: TGTGCCAGCAGCACACACCGGGACAGGGGTTCCTACGAGCAGTACTTC. It is translated as CASSTHRDRGSYEQYF. V gene TRBV11-2 combines with J gene TRBJ2-7, with 10 bases identical to TRBD1. There are 16 residues in the CDR3. Germline CDR1 is SGHAT and CDR2 is FQNNGV. With V trimmed by 5 bases and J by 1 base, 8 bases remained unmatched.

The V gene is TRBV2, the J gene TRBJ2-5; 10 positions match TRBD2. CDR3 length equals 17 residues. V gave up 1 base and J gave up 7 bases; unmatched junction bases: 12. Germline assignment: CDR1 SNHLY and CDR2 FYNNEI. As DNA, the CDR3 is TGTGCCAGCAGTGAAGTTTTGCTAGCGGGGGCAGCCGGGACCCAGTACTTC. Amino acid sequence: CASSEVLLAGAAGTQYF.

Details on this clone: The CDR3 does not end in the conserved phenylalanine or tryptophan, so this is likely a read error. The DNA is omitted, as the CDR3 cannot be located on it reliably, and the CDR3 follows TCRdb's listing. This chain joins TRBV1 and TRBJ2-3; the table assigns TRBD2, which was not confirmed against the DNA. TRBV1 is recorded as a pseudogene. The length of the CDR3 is 14 amino acids, counting both ends. The CDR3 sequence is CTSSLKALDVRVFV.

Details on this clone: In the same sample, other DNA sequences code for this CDR3. The J gene is TRBJ2-6, the V gene TRBV5-1; D is unresolved. V was clipped by 0 bases and J by 0 bases, with 4 bases between them. The CDR3 has 15 amino acids. Germline V gene lookup returns CDR1 SGHRS and CDR2 YFSETQ. The chain's CDR3 is CASSLGSSGANVLTF. The CDR3 DNA is TGCGCCAGCAGCTTGGGTAGCTCTGGGGCCAACGTCCTGACTTTC. Filled out from reference TRBV5-1 and TRBJ2-6, the complete variable domain reads KAGVTQTPRYLIKTRGQQVTLSCSPISGHRSVSWYQQTPGQGLQFLFEYFSETQRNKGNFPGRFSGRQFSNSRSEMNVSTLELGDSALYLCASSLGSSGANVLTFGAGSRLTVL.

The chain joins TRBV6-4 to TRBJ1-1; D gene unclear. The V end lost 4 bases, the J end lost 5 bases, and 8 bases lay between the germline ends. Germline V gene sequence: CDR1 MRHNA, CDR2 SNTAGT. This CDR3 region has 12 residues. This CDR3 is CASSATLTEAFF. For the CDR3, the DNA is TGTGCCAGCAGTGCCACCCTAACTGAAGCTTTCTTT.

The CDR3 loop is CASSEAGGDEQYF. The CDR3 DNA reads TGTGCCAGCAGTGAAGCGGGGGGTGACGAGCAGTACTTC. The gene calls are TRBV6-1 and TRBJ2-7, with a possible D match to TRBD2 (6 bases). The CDR3 consists of 13 residues. The germline V gene has CDR1 MNHNS and CDR2 SASEGT. Trimming removed 0 bases at V and 5 bases at J, with 8 bases between.

The chain uses TRBV7-8 and TRBJ2-3; 9 bases align to TRBD2. Per germline, CDR1 SGHVS and CDR2 FQNEAQ. This CDR3 spans 15 amino acids. Trimming at V came to 2 bases and at J to 4 bases, leaving 4 bases not matched to a gene. CDR3 sequence: CASSLRRGGPDTQYF. The CDR3 DNA follows: TGTGCCAGCAGCTTACGGCGGGGGGGCCCAGATACGCAGTATTTT.

The chain links TRBV5-1 to TRBJ1-6; D is possibly TRBD1 (6 bases). V was clipped by 0 bases and J by 7 bases, with 11 bases between them. Germline V lookup: CDR1 SGHRS, CDR2 YFSETQ. The CDR3 has 15 residues. The CDR3 DNA is TGCGCCAGCAGCTTGGGGACAGCTTCGAATTCACCCCTCCACTTT. Its translation is CASSLGTASNSPLHF.

This chain joins TRBV6-1 and TRBJ1-5; 9 bases are a match to TRBD1. The CDR3 totals 15 residues. CDR1 is MNHNS, CDR2 SASEGT, per germline. With V trimmed by 6 bases and J by 2 bases, 5 bases remained unmatched. The CDR3 here is CASRGRQGGNQPQHF. The CDR3 DNA sequence: TGTGCCAGCAGGGGTCGACAGGGGGGCAATCAGCCCCAGCATTTT.

The chain couples TRBV5-4 to TRBJ2-3, with D perhaps matching TRBD2 (5 bases). This CDR3 is built from 17 residues. Germline CDR1 reads SGHNT; CDR2 reads YYREEE (reference sequence). Trimming removed 3 bases from V and 2 bases from J, with 19 bases in between. The CDR3 region is CASSSSGLRGVTDTQYF. In DNA form, the CDR3 reads TGTGCCAGCAGCTCCTCGGGCTTACGGGGAGTCACAGATACGCAGTATTTT.

The chain has TRBV4-3 and TRBJ2-1; D is unclear. The CDR3 runs 15 residues. V gave up 4 bases and J gave up 0 bases, with 10 bases separating them. In germline, CDR1 is LGHNA, CDR2 YSLEER. CDR3 region: CASSLTTSSYNEQFF. The CDR3 DNA sequence: TGCGCCAGCAGCCTCACGACAAGCTCCTACAATGAGCAGTTCTTC.

The chain combines TRBV6-1 with TRBJ2-1; D may be TRBD1 (5 bases). V was trimmed by 3 bases and J by 2 bases, leaving 17 bases between them. CDR1 is MNHNS, CDR2 SASEGT, per germline. The CDR3 runs 17 residues. CDR3 nucleotide sequence: TGTGCCAGCAGTGACTTGCCTGGGGCACCCCCCTACAATGAGCAGTTCTTC. This codes for CASSDLPGAPPYNEQFF.

This chain connects TRBV7-2 to TRBJ2-4; D unresolved. In germline, CDR1 is SGHTA, CDR2 FQGNSA. Trimming took off 4 bases at V and 0 bases at J, with 13 bases between the two ends. The CDR3 sequence is 16 residues long. The CDR3 spells CASSSESTTAKNIQYF. The DNA for the CDR3 is TGTGCCAGCAGCTCCGAATCTACCACAGCCAAAAACATTCAGTACTTC.

The gene calls are TRBV18 and TRBJ1-1; perhaps TRBD1 as D (6 bases). The CDR3 is 14 amino acids. CDR1 is KGHSH and CDR2 is LQKENI in the germline V gene. The germline V and J ends were trimmed by 2 bases and 1 base, with 8 bases remaining between them. In DNA form, the CDR3 reads TGTGCCAGCTCACCAGGGACACAGAACACTGAAGCTTTCTTT. It specifies CASSPGTQNTEAFF.

The chain recombines TRBV19 with TRBJ1-4, with 10 nucleotides matching TRBD1. This CDR3 comprises 14 residues. V shed 9 bases and J 7 bases; nucleotides not matched to a gene: 8. Looked up from germline, CDR1 is LNHDA and CDR2 is SQIVND (reference sequence). CDR3 region: CASRDRGRGEKLFF. The CDR3 coding sequence is TGTGCCAGCCGGGACAGGGGTCGGGGTGAAAAACTGTTTTTT.

V usage is TRBV29-1 and J usage is TRBJ1-1; perhaps TRBD1 as D (6 bases). Deletions cut 3 bases from V and 5 bases from J, with 16 bases between. Germline V CDR1 and CDR2: SQVTM, ANQGSEA. The CDR3 is 14 amino acids. CDR3 loop: CSVESSGGNTEAFF. The CDR3 region has the DNA TGCAGCGTTGAGAGTAGTGGGGGCAATACTGAAGCTTTCTTT.

The rearrangement uses TRBV9 and TRBJ1-1, with a possible D match to TRBD1 (5 bases). The length of the CDR3 is 18 residues. Per germline, CDR1 SGDLS and CDR2 YYNGEE. V was clipped by 4 bases and J by 0 bases, with 22 bases between them. The CDR3 nucleotides read TGTGCCAGCAGCCAGAGCCCCGGGAGACAGCTCATGAACACTGAAGCTTTCTTT. It yields the protein CASSQSPGRQLMNTEAFF.

V gene TRBV4-3 combines with J gene TRBJ1-2; D ambiguous. Germline V gene sequence: CDR1 LGHNA, CDR2 YSLEER. This CDR3 is 15 amino acids long. Trimming left V 1 base short and J 2 bases short, with 11 bases between. This CDR3 is CASSQGTAVNYGYTF. CDR3 nucleotides: TGCGCCAGCAGCCAAGGCACAGCTGTAAACTATGGCTACACCTTC.

This chain joins TRBV7-2 and TRBJ2-7, with D maybe TRBD2 (6 bases). Germline V gene sequence: CDR1 SGHTA, CDR2 FQGNSA. This CDR3 has 15 amino acids. V gave up 1 base and J gave up 0 bases, with 10 bases separating them. This chain's CDR3 is CASSLGGKSSYEQYF. The CDR3 nucleotides are TGTGCCAGCAGCTTAGGCGGGAAGAGCTCCTACGAGCAGTACTTC.

As DNA, the CDR3 is TGCGCCAGCAGCTCCACACCTGACGACAGGGCAAGAGTCTATGGCTACACCTTC. This encodes CASSSTPDDRARVYGYTF. This chain uses TRBV5-1 with TRBJ1-2; TRBD1 matches 7 bases. CDR3 length equals 18 residues. After removal of 3 bases from V and 4 bases from J, the junction contained 18 bases not matched to a gene. CDR1 and CDR2 (germline): SGHRS, YFSETQ. The whole variable domain, filled in from reference TRBV5-1 and TRBJ1-2, reads KAGVTQTPRYLIKTRGQQVTLSCSPISGHRSVSWYQQTPGQGLQFLFEYFSETQRNKGNFPGRFSGRQFSNSRSEMNVSTLELGDSALYLCASSSTPDDRARVYGYTFGSGTRLTVV.

V usage is TRBV7-9 and J usage is TRBJ2-6, with TRBD2 matching 8 bases. Germline lookup yields CDR1 SEHNR and CDR2 FQNEAQ (reference sequence). With 0 bases clipped from V and 9 bases from J, the junction kept 4 bases outside the gene matches. This CDR3 is built from 15 residues. CDR3 amino acids: CASSLAAGGGNVLTF. The CDR3 DNA sequence: TGTGCCAGCAGCTTAGCGGCGGGGGGAGGCAACGTCCTGACTTTC.

The chain's CDR3 is CASAGGVRTGELFF. The CDR3 DNA reads as TGTGCCAGTGCAGGGGGCGTTAGAACCGGGGAGCTGTTTTTT. This chain joins TRBV19 and TRBJ2-2; TRBD1 matches 8 bases. Germline V gives CDR1 LNHDA, CDR2 SQIVND (reference sequence). The junction had 7 bases not matched to a gene; V was cut back by 8 bases and J by 5 bases. This CDR3 contains 14 residues. Full variable domain (missing parts from reference TRBV19 and TRBJ2-2): DGGITQSPKYLFRKEGQNVTLSCEQNLNHDAMYWYRQDPGQGLRLIYYSQIVNDFQKGDIAEGYSVSREKKESFPLTVTSAQKNPTAFYLCASAGGVRTGELFFGEGSRLTVL.

V and J are TRBV11-2 and TRBJ2-7; TRBD2 matches 8 bases. Germline V gene lookup returns CDR1 SGHAT and CDR2 FQNNGV. With 3 bases clipped from V and 3 bases from J, the junction kept 7 bases outside the gene matches. CDR3 length: 15 residues. As DNA, the CDR3 is TGTGCCAGCAGCTTCCACCCGGGACTAGACTACGAGCAGTACTTC. It translates to CASSFHPGLDYEQYF. The entire variable domain, with the rest obtained from reference TRBV11-2 and TRBJ2-7, is as follows: EAGVAQSPRYKIIEKRQSVAFWCNPISGHATLYWYQQILGQGPKLLIQFQNNGVVDDSQLPKDRFSAERLKGVDSTLKIQPAKLEDSAVYLCASSFHPGLDYEQYFGPGTRLTVT.

DNA of the CDR3: TGTGCCAGCAGCCCGACTAGCGCAACCCTAGCCAAAAACATTCAGTACTTC. Residues: CASSPTSATLAKNIQYF. The J gene is TRBJ2-4, the V gene TRBV7-2; 8 nucleotides match TRBD2. There are 17 residues in the CDR3. CDR1 and CDR2 (germline): SGHTA, FQGNSA. The V and J ends lost 5 bases and 0 bases, in that order; junction bases with no gene match: 9.

This chain joins TRBV4-1 and TRBJ1-2; D is unresolved. The CDR3 extends over 14 amino acids. Germline-derived CDR1 and CDR2 are MGHRA and YSYEKL. The ends were cut back, 6 bases at V and 3 bases at J, with 14 bases in the middle. CDR3 in DNA: TGCGCCAGCAGTCCCGCAGGAAATGACTATGGCTACACCTTC. Its protein product is CASSPAGNDYGYTF.

The V call is TRBV5-6, the J call TRBJ1-2; the match to TRBD1 covers 8 bases. J was trimmed by 3 bases and V by 4 bases; bases with no gene match: 5. CDR3 length: 14 amino acids. The germline V gene has CDR1 SGHDT and CDR2 YYEEEE. The chain's CDR3 is CASSPKQGDYGYTF. The CDR3 nucleotides are TGTGCCAGCAGCCCAAAACAGGGGGACTATGGCTACACCTTC.